Following are 6 T cell receptor beta chains from one sample sequenced in a study of T cell responses to AZD1222 COVID-19 vaccine. The assay was immunoSEQ multiplex PCR, and TCRdb's table has in-frame clones only and misses some. The sample records 150,000 or so clones, just over 90% being singletons. Here the sequenced sample was peripheral blood, taken on day 0 of AZD1222 vaccination. The receptors come from an adult in good health.

J is TRBJ1-5 and V is TRBV6-2 or TRBV6-3, with 7 bases aligning to TRBD1. The CDR3 sequence is 15 residues long. Per germline, CDR1 MNHEY and CDR2 SVGEGT. The J segment lost 2 bases and the V segment lost 2 bases, leaving 3 bases of the junction unmatched. CDR3 sequence reads: CASSYEDRRNQPQHF. The CDR3 DNA reads TGTGCCAGCAGTTACGAGGACAGGCGCAATCAGCCCCAGCATTTT.

The DNA for the CDR3 is TGCGCCAGCGGCCCCAGACTGAACACTGAAGCTTTCTTT. Protein product: CASGPRLNTEAFF. This chain joins TRBV10-2 and TRBJ1-1; no definite D call. V was shortened by 8 bases and J by 0 bases, with 10 bases between the two germline ends. Germline V gene sequence: CDR1 WSHSY, CDR2 SAAADI. The CDR3 has 13 amino acids.

The chain uses TRBV6-5 and TRBJ2-2; D is undetermined. CDR3 size: 13 residues. CDR1 and CDR2 (germline): MNHEY, SVGAGI. V lost 0 bases and J 7 bases, leaving 6 bases between the germline ends. The CDR3 nucleotides read TGTGCCAGCAGTTACTCAACCCGCGGGGAGCTGTTTTTT. It is translated as CASSYSTRGELFF.

The rearrangement links TRBV3-1 (or the pseudogene TRBV3-2) to TRBJ2-6; D is uncertain. Trimming removed 3 bases at V and 0 bases at J, with 9 bases between. CDR3 length equals 16 residues. CDR1 and CDR2 (germline): LGHDT, YNNKEL (reference sequence). The CDR3 reads CASSQVRSSGANVLTF. CDR3 nucleotides: TGTGCCAGCAGCCAGGTCCGGAGCTCTGGGGCCAACGTCCTGACTTTC.

The V gene is TRBV2, the J gene TRBJ2-7, with 8 bases aligning to TRBD1. Unmatched junction bases numbered 7, after V lost 7 bases and J lost 5 bases. The CDR3 covers 13 residues. Germline V gene sequence: CDR1 SNHLY, CDR2 FYNNEI. The CDR3 sequence: CASNGQGKDEQYF. The CDR3 coding sequence is TGTGCCAGCAACGGACAGGGCAAGGACGAGCAGTACTTC.

The chain uses TRBV27 and TRBJ2-5, with a weak D call TRBD1 (6 bases). V lost 5 bases to trimming and J lost 4 bases, with 14 bases between them. CDR3 length: 14 residues. Germline CDR1 and CDR2: MNHEY and SMNVEV (reference sequence). The CDR3 spells CASSLTTRGETQYF. Here the CDR3 DNA reads TGTGCCAGCAGTCTGACAACCAGGGGAGAGACCCAGTACTTC.